This T cell receptor (beta chain) was recovered during a study of T cells in narcolepsy. Trimming took off 11 bases at V and 1 base at J, with 9 bases between the two ends. Per the germline V gene, CDR1 is MGHRA and CDR2 is YSYEKL. The CDR3 is 13 residues long. TCRdb's copy holds only in-frame clones and misses some; the assay was immunoSEQ multiplex PCR. The sample lists about 27,000 clones, 75% to 85% occurring once. General study points: Comparing one patient's CSF and blood CD4+ clonotypes highlighted HCRT- and TRIB2-specific autoreactive clonotypes. Healthy controls reportedly lacked the autoreactive clonotypes serially found in patients' blood.

Worth noting for this clone: Its specificity is not known.

Sequencing was performed on CD45RA- memory CD4+ T cells from PBMCs. The sequence was obtained from a human donor with narcolepsy. The rearrangement links TRBV4-1 to TRBJ2-6; D unresolved. DNA of the CDR3: TGCGCCTCTGGCCGATCTGGGGCCAACGTCCTGACTTTC. Translated, it gives CASGRSGANVLTF.